The rows below give T cell receptor beta chains drawn from one sample of a study of CD8 T cells in ankylosing spondylitis. TCRdb reprocessed the 5' RACE reads with MiXCR, giving one entry per CDR3 protein. The sample consists of about 270,000 distinct CDR3 sequences, under 35% of them appearing once. The sequencing sample was made of blood, either unsorted or a sorted T cell fraction (not recorded which). The receptor set was obtained from a male donor with ankylosing spondylitis or in good health (not recorded which). Both conserved end residues are part of each CDR3.

J gene: TRBJ2-7; V gene: TRBV7-2; CDR3 length: 13; CDR3 protein: CASSLLGAYEQYF
J gene: TRBJ2-1; V gene: TRBV27; CDR3 length: 13; CDR3 protein: CASSLPRLNEQFF
J gene: TRBJ1-3; V gene: TRBV7-2; CDR3 length: 14; CDR3 protein: CASSDDRAGNTIYF
J gene: TRBJ1-2; V gene: TRBV29-1; CDR3 length: 13; CDR3 protein: CSVELVGGYGYTF
J gene: TRBJ1-6; V gene: TRBV12-3/TRBV12-4; CDR3 length: 15; CDR3 protein: CASSSGGRYNSPLHF
J gene: TRBJ2-3; V gene: TRBV7-8; CDR3 length: 14; CDR3 protein: CASSLAPSTDTQYF
J gene: TRBJ1-6; V gene: TRBV6-5; CDR3 length: 15; CDR3 protein: CASSYGQAVNSPLHF
J gene: TRBJ2-7; V gene: TRBV6-5; CDR3 length: 13; CDR3 protein: CASSYGEPYEQYF
J gene: TRBJ2-3; V gene: TRBV7-8; CDR3 length: 15; CDR3 protein: CASSLAQGTGDTQYF
J gene: TRBJ1-3; V gene: TRBV5-1; CDR3 length: 17; CDR3 protein: CASSLAGGAPSGNTIYF
J gene: TRBJ1-3; V gene: TRBV20-1; CDR3 length: 12; CDR3 protein: CSARDHRNTIYF
J gene: TRBJ2-1; V gene: TRBV12-3/TRBV12-4; CDR3 length: 17; CDR3 protein: CASSLDSLGRVYNEQFF
J gene: TRBJ2-1; V gene: TRBV12-3/TRBV12-4; CDR3 length: 12; CDR3 protein: CASSLQVREQFF
J gene: TRBJ2-1; V gene: TRBV10-3; CDR3 length: 16; CDR3 protein: CAISESMGQGRNEQFF
J gene: TRBJ2-3; V gene: TRBV5-6; CDR3 length: 15; CDR3 protein: CASSPETRPTDTQYF
J gene: TRBJ2-5; V gene: TRBV11-1; CDR3 length: 13; CDR3 protein: CASCIDSKETQYF
J gene: TRBJ2-3; V gene: TRBV11-2; CDR3 length: 14; CDR3 protein: CASSPERAEDTQYF
J gene: TRBJ2-7; V gene: TRBV29-1; CDR3 length: 12; CDR3 protein: CSVTDSSYEQYF
J gene: TRBJ2-3; V gene: TRBV20-1; CDR3 length: 15; CDR3 protein: CSARGTSGDADTQYF
J gene: TRBJ2-2; V gene: TRBV12-3/TRBV12-4; CDR3 length: 16; CDR3 protein: CASSLGIRAATGELFF
J gene: TRBJ2-5; V gene: TRBV5-6; CDR3 length: 19; CDR3 protein: CASSSQLMTAGGYQETQYF
J gene: TRBJ2-3; V gene: TRBV6-1; CDR3 length: 14; CDR3 protein: CASIRGLAGDTQYF
J gene: TRBJ2-2; V gene: TRBV3-1; CDR3 length: 14; CDR3 protein: CASSQVGGNGELFF
J gene: TRBJ1-6; V gene: TRBV7-2; CDR3 length: 16; CDR3 protein: CASSLDPGVYNSPLHF
J gene: TRBJ2-3; V gene: TRBV6-5; CDR3 length: 15; CDR3 protein: CASSYGTGHTDTQYF
J gene: TRBJ1-2; V gene: TRBV15; CDR3 length: 15; CDR3 protein: CATSPEGWGMNGYTF
J gene: TRBJ2-1; V gene: TRBV11-2; CDR3 length: 14; CDR3 protein: CASRRLAGNNEQFF
J gene: TRBJ1-2; V gene: TRBV7-8; CDR3 length: 13; CDR3 protein: CASSLRGDAGYTF
J gene: TRBJ2-7; V gene: TRBV9; CDR3 length: 14; CDR3 protein: CASSVELAGSAQYF
J gene: TRBJ2-6; V gene: TRBV20-1; CDR3 length: 18; CDR3 protein: CSARRLGRAWSGANVLTF
J gene: TRBJ2-7; V gene: TRBV12-3/TRBV12-4; CDR3 length: 12; CDR3 protein: CATGTGANEQYF
J gene: TRBJ2-1; V gene: TRBV7-9; CDR3 length: 16; CDR3 protein: CASSLAGTGGHNEQFF
J gene: TRBJ2-7; V gene: TRBV6-1; CDR3 length: 14; CDR3 protein: CASRGQASSYEQYF
J gene: TRBJ2-7; V gene: TRBV14; CDR3 length: 15; CDR3 protein: CASPLTRGCTYEQYF
J gene: TRBJ2-3; V gene: TRBV12-3/TRBV12-4; CDR3 length: 13; CDR3 protein: CASSFSGEDTQYF
J gene: TRBJ1-2; V gene: TRBV12-3/TRBV12-4; CDR3 length: 12; CDR3 protein: CASTLRGYGYTF
J gene: TRBJ2-1; V gene: TRBV29-1; CDR3 length: 14; CDR3 protein: CSVASGAEYNEQFF
J gene: TRBJ2-3; V gene: TRBV14; CDR3 length: 14; CDR3 protein: CASSQYQSTDTQYF
J gene: TRBJ1-4; V gene: TRBV20-1; CDR3 length: 13; CDR3 protein: CSAPGETNEKLFF
J gene: TRBJ2-1; V gene: TRBV11-1; CDR3 length: 18; CDR3 protein: CASSLHSLAGRSYNEQFF
J gene: TRBJ1-2; V gene: TRBV29-1; CDR3 length: 15; CDR3 protein: CSAGEALNVNYGYTF
J gene: TRBJ2-7; V gene: TRBV6-1; CDR3 length: 14; CDR3 protein: CASRRGGRDYEQYF
J gene: TRBJ2-5; V gene: TRBV3-1; CDR3 length: 14; CDR3 protein: CASSQGGIQETQYF
J gene: TRBJ2-7; V gene: TRBV29-1; CDR3 length: 16; CDR3 protein: CSVEAGLADSSYEQYF
J gene: TRBJ2-7; V gene: TRBV24-1; CDR3 length: 13; CDR3 protein: CATSERGTNEQYF
J gene: TRBJ1-2; V gene: TRBV29-1; CDR3 length: 15; CDR3 protein: CSVGGEGVRDYGYTF
J gene: TRBJ2-7; V gene: TRBV21-1; CDR3 length: 16; CDR3 protein: CASSKGRGWYSYEQYF
J gene: TRBJ2-7; V gene: TRBV30; CDR3 length: 14; CDR3 protein: CAWNPTGRSYEQYF
J gene: TRBJ1-4; V gene: TRBV7-9; CDR3 length: 12; CDR3 protein: CASSTTNEKLFF
J gene: TRBJ1-5; V gene: TRBV6-1; CDR3 length: 14; CDR3 protein: CASNSDGSNQPQHF
J gene: TRBJ2-3; V gene: TRBV20-1; CDR3 length: 16; CDR3 protein: CSALKLGRGSTDTQYF
J gene: TRBJ2-3; V gene: TRBV27; CDR3 length: 17; CDR3 protein: CASSLRGLAGDTDTQYF
J gene: TRBJ2-5; V gene: TRBV9; CDR3 length: 14; CDR3 protein: CASSVGRREETQYF
J gene: TRBJ1-4; V gene: TRBV29-1; CDR3 length: 15; CDR3 protein: CSVRTGDATNEKLFF
J gene: TRBJ2-2; V gene: TRBV5-1; CDR3 length: 15; CDR3 protein: CASSMTSLYTGELFF
J gene: TRBJ1-4; V gene: TRBV10-1; CDR3 length: 13; CDR3 protein: CASSDVGIEKLFF
J gene: TRBJ2-1; V gene: TRBV6-5; CDR3 length: 15; CDR3 protein: CASSFPGQGANEQFF
J gene: TRBJ2-1; V gene: TRBV12-3/TRBV12-4; CDR3 length: 12; CDR3 protein: CASSLTYNEQFF
J gene: TRBJ2-7; V gene: TRBV29-1; CDR3 length: 15; CDR3 protein: CSVEAAGPGSYEQYF
J gene: TRBJ1-2; V gene: TRBV20-1; CDR3 length: 14; CDR3 protein: CSARDLTSRGGYTF